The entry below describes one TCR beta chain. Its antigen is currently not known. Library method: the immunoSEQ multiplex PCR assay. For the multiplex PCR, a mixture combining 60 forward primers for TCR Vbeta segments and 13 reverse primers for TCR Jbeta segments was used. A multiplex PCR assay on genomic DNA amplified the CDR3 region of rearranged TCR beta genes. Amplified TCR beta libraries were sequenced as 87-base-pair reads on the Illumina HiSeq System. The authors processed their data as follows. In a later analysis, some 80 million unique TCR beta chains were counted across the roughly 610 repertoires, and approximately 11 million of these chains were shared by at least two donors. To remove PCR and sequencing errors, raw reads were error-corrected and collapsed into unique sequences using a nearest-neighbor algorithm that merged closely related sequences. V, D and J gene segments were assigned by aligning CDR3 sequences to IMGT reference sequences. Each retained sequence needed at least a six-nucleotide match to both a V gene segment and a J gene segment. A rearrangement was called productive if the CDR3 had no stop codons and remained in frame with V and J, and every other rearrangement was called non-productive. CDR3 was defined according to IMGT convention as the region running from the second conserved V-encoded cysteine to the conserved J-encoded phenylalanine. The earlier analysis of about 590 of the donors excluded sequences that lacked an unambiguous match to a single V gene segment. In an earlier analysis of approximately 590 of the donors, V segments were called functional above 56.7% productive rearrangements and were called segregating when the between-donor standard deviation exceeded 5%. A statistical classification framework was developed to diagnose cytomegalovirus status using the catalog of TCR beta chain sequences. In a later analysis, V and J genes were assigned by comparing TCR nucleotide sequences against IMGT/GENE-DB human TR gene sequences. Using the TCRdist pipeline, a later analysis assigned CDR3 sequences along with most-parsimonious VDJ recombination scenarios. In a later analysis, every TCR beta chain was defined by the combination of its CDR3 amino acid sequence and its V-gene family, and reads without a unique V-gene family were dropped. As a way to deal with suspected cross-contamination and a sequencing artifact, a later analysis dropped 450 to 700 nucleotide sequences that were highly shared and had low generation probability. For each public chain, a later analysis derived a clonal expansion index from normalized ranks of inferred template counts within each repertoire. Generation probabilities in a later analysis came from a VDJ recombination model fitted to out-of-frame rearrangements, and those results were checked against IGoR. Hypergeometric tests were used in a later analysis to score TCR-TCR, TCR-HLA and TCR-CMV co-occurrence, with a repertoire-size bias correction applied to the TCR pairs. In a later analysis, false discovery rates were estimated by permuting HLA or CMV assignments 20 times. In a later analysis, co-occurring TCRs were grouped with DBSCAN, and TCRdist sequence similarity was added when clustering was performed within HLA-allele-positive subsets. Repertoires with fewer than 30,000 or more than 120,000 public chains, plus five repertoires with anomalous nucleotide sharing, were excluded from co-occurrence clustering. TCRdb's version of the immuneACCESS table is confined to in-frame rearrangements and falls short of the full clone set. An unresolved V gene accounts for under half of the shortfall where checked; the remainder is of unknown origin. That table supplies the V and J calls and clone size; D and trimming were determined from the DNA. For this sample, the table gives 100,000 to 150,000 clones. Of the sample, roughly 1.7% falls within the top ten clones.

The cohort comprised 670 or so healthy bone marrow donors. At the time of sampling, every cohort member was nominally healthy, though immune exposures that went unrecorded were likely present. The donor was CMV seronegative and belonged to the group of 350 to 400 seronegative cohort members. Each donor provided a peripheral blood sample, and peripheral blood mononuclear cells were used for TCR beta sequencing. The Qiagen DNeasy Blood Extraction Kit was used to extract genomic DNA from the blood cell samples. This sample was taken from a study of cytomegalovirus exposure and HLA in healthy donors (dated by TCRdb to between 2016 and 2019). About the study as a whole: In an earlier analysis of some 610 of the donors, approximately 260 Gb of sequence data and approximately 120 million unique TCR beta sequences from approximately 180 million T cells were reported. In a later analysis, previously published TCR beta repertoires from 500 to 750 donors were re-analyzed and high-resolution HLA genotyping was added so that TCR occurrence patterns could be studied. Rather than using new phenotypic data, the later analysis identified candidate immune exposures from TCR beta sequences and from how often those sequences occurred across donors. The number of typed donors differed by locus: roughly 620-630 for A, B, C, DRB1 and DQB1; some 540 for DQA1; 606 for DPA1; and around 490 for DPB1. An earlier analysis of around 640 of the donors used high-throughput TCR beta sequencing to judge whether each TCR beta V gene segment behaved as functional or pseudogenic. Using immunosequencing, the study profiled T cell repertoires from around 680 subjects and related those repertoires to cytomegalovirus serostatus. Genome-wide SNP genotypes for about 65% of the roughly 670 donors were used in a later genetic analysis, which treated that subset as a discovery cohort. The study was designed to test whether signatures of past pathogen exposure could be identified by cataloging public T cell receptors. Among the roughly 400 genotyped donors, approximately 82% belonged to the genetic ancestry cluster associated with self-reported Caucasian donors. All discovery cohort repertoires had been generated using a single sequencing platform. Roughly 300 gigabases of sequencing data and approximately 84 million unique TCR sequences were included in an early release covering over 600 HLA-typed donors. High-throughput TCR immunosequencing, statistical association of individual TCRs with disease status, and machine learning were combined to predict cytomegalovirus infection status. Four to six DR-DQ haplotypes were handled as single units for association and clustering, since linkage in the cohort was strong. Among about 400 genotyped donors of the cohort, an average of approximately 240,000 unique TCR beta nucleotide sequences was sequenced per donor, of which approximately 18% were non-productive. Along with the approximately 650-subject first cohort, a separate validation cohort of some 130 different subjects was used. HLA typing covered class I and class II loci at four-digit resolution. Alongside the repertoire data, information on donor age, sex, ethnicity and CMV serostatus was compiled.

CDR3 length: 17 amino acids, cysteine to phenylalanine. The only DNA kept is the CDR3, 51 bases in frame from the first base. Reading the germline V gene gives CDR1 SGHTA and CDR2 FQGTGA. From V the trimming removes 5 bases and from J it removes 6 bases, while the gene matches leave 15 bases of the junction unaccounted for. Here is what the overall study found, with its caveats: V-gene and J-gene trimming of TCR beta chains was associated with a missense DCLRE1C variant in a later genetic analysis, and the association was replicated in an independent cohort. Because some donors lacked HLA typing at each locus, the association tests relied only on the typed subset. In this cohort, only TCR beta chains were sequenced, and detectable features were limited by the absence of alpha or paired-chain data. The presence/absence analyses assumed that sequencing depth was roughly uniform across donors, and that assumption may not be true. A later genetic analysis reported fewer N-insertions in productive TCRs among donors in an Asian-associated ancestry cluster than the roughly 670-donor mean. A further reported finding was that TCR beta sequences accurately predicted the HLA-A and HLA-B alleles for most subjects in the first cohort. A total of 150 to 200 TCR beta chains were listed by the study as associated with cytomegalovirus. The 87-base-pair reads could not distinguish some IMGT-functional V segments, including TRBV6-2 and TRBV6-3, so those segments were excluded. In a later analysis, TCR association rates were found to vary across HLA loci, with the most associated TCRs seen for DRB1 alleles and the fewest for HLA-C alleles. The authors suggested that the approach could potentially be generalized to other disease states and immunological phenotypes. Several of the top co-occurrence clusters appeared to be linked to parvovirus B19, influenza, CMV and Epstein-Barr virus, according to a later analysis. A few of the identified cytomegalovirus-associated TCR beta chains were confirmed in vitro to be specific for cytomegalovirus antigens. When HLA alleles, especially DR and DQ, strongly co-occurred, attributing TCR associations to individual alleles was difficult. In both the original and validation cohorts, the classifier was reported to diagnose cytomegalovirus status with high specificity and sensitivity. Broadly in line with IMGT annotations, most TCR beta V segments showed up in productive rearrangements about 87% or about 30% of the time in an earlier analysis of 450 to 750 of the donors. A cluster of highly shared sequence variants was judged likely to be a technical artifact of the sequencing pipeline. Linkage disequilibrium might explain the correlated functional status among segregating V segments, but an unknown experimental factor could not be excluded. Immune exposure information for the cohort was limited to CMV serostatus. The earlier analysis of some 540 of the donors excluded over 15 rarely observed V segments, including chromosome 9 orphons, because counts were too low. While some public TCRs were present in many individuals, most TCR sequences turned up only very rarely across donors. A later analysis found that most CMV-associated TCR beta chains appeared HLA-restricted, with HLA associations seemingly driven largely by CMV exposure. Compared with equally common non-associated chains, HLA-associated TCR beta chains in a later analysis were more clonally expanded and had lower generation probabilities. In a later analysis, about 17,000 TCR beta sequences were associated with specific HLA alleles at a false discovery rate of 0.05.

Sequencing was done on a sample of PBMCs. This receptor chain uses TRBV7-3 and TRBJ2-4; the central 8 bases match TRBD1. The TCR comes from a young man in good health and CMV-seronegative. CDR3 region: CASSPFADRVKGNIQYF. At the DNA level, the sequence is TGTGCCAGCAGCCCTTTCGCGGACAGGGTAAAGGGAAACATTCAGTACTTC.